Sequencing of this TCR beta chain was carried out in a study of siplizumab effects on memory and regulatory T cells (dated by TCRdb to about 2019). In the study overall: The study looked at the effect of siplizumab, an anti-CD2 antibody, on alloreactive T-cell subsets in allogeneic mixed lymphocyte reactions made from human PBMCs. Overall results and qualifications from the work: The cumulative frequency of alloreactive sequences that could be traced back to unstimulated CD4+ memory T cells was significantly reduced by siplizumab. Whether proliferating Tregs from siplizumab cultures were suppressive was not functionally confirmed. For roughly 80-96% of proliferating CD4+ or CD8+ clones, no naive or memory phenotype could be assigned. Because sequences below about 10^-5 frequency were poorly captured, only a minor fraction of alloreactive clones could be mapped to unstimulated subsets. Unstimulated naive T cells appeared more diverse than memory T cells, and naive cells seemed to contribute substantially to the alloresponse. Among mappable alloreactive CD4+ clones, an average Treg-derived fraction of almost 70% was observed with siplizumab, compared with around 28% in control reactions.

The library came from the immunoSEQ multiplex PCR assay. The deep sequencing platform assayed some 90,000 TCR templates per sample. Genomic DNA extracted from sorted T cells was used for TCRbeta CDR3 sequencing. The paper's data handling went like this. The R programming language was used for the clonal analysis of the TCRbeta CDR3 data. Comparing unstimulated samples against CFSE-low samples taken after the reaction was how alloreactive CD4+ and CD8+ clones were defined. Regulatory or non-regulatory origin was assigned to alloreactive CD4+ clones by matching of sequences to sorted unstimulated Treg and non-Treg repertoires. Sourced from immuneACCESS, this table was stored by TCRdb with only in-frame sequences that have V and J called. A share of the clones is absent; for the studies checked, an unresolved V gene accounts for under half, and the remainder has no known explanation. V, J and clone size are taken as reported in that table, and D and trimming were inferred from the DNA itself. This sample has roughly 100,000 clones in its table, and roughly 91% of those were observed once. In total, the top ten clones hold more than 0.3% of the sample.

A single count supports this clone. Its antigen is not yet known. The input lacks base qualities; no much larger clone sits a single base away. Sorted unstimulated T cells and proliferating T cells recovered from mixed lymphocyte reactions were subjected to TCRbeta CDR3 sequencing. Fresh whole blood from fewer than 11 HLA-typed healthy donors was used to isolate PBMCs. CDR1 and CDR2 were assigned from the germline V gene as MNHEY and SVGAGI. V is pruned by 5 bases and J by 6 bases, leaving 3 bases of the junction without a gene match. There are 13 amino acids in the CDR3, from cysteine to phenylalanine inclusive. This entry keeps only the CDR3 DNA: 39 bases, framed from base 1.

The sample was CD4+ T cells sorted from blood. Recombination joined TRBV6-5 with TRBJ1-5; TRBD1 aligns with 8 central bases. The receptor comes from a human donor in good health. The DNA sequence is TGTGCCAGCAGTGCCCAGGGGGCTCAGCCCCAGCATTTT. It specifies CASSAQGAQPQHF.